This T cell receptor (beta chain) was sequenced during a study of CD4 T cells in relation to SARS-CoV-2 and coronaviruses. The unexposed donors gave CD4+ T cells in about 2010-2019, prior to COVID-19. Cryopreserved PBMCs were CD4-enriched, then split into naive and memory cells. Uncultured naive and memory CD4+ T cells supplied DNA for deep TCR-beta sequencing. Sequencing used immunoSEQ multiplex PCR; TCRdb keeps in-frame clones, though not all of them. There are approximately 64,000 clones in the sample; about 95% occur only once, and around 0.15% lies in the top ten. About this clone: Its antigen is undetermined.

This CDR3 has 17 residues. J was trimmed by 3 bases and V by 4 bases; bases with no gene match: 4. Germline V gene sequence: CDR1 KGHSH, CDR2 LQKENI. Findings of the study overall: According to naive versus memory sequencing, detected responses are memory recall, not newly primed. The cross-reactivity analysis covered only spike protein, not other viral proteins.

Sequenced sample: naive CD4+ T cells from PBMCs. Subset indicated: naive CD4+ T cells isolated by negative enrichment. The clonotype originates from a human donor in good health. The rearrangement links TRBV18 to TRBJ2-2, with TRBD2 identical over 14 bases. In nucleotides, the CDR3 is TGTGCCAGCTCACGACTAGCGGGAGGGCAAGACACCGGGGAGCTGTTTTTT. This sequence encodes CASSRLAGGQDTGELFF.